This T cell receptor (beta chain) derives from a study of neurological immune-mediated disorders. Time point defined: longitudinal time-point 2. The study built unsorted libraries from 2 million PBMCs kept at -80 C. This clonotype was picked up many times. Its matching antigen is unknown. Study findings and constraints: Levels of TCR clonal expansion peaked in HTLV-1-associated myelopathy and reached their lowest in multiple sclerosis, under those of healthy controls.

CDR1 MGHRA and CDR2 YSYEKL come from the germline V gene. The length of the CDR3 is 14 residues. The V end lost 3 bases, the J end lost 4 bases, and 13 bases lay between the germline ends. TCRdb passed the 5' RACE reads through MiXCR, listing each CDR3 protein once. The repertoire holds 100,000 or so distinct CDR3 sequences, with about 12% as singletons. The rearrangement links TRBV4-1 to TRBJ2-7; the D gene is possibly TRBD1 (7 bases). The sequencing input was PBMCs. This receptor was taken from a female donor with HTLV-1-associated myelopathy (HAM/TSP). The CDR3 sequence: CASSQAGGWYEQYF. DNA of the CDR3: TGCGCCAGCAGCCAGGCAGGGGGGTGGTACGAGCAGTACTTC.